Listed here are 28 T cell receptor beta chains from one sample, sequenced in a study of T cells expressing NK-cell markers. TCRdb reprocessed the 5' RACE reads and reports one entry per CDR3 protein, with no DNA. This sample's table reports some 410,000 distinct CDR3 sequences. Input material: blood T cells: a sorted CD56 or NKG2C T cell subset, CD4+ or CD8+ T cells, or bulk PBMC T cells (not recorded which). The receptors stem from a woman aged 18 to 75 in good health.

The rearrangement links TRBV6-2 or TRBV6-3 to TRBJ1-2; TCRdb lists TRBD1, though no DNA is available to test this call. The CDR3 runs to 17 residues. The germline gives CDR1 MNHEY, CDR2 SVGEGT. The CDR3 here is CASSEPGTGAGSYGYTF.

The chain couples TRBV29-1 to TRBJ2-7. Germline CDR1 is SQVTM and CDR2 is ANQGSEA. The CDR3 spans 12 residues. This CDR3 is CSVEGRSYEQYF.

This chain uses TRBV14 with TRBJ2-1; TCRdb reports TRBD2, a call that lacks DNA to check it against. Germline-derived CDR1 and CDR2 are SGHDN and FVKESK. The CDR3 extends over 16 amino acids. The CDR3 here is CASSLLTLGAYNEQFF.

The chain has TRBV20-1 and TRBJ2-1; TCRdb reports TRBD1, a call that lacks DNA to check it against. The CDR3 spans 15 residues. Germline CDR1 and CDR2: DFQATT and SNEGSKA (reference sequence). The CDR3: CSARPLGGGYNEQFF.

This chain's CDR3 is CASRPTLRRRTEAFF. The chain carries TRBV9 and TRBJ1-1. The CDR3 contains 15 residues. From germline, CDR1 is SGDLS and CDR2 YYNGEE.

The rearrangement joins TRBV15 to TRBJ2-1; absent DNA, TCRdb's TRBD2 call cannot be checked. Germline CDR1 LNHNV, CDR2 YYDKDF (reference sequence). The CDR3 is 16 residues long. The CDR3 loop is CATSGGGLAGNNEQFF.

J is TRBJ2-6 and V is TRBV7-9; TCRdb selects TRBD1, and the lack of DNA leaves this call unchecked. CDR3 size: 15 residues. Germline V gives CDR1 SEHNR, CDR2 FQNEAQ (reference sequence). Here the CDR3 reads CASSSPLPGANVLTF.

The rearrangement uses TRBV24-1 and TRBJ1-2; TCRdb's assignment of TRBD1 cannot be checked, as there is no DNA. Germline values: CDR1 KGHDR, CDR2 SFDVKD. The CDR3 is 14 residues long. The CDR3 here is CATSDRQGAGGYTF.

The chain employs TRBV5-6 and TRBJ1-2. The CDR3 loop spans 13 amino acids. CDR1 and CDR2 from the germline V gene are SGHDT and YYEEEE. The CDR3 region is CASSFRPEQGYTF.

The V call is TRBV7-9, the J call TRBJ1-5; the TCRdb D gene call, TRBD1, has no DNA to confirm it. The germline V gene has CDR1 SEHNR and CDR2 FQNEAQ (reference sequence). This CDR3 spans 13 amino acids. The CDR3 loop is CASSERGGQPQHF.

The rearrangement joins TRBV7-6 to TRBJ2-3; absent DNA, TCRdb's TRBD2 call cannot be checked. The germline CDR1 and CDR2 sequences are SGHVS and FNYEAQ. This CDR3 has 17 amino acids. The CDR3 protein is CASTRGSGRAGTYTQYF.

The rearrangement links TRBV10-3 to TRBJ2-5. The CDR3 loop spans 13 amino acids. CDR1 is ENHRY and CDR2 is SYGVKD in the germline V gene. This CDR3 is CAISADLQETQYF.

This chain connects TRBV20-1 to TRBJ2-1; absent DNA, TCRdb's TRBD2 call cannot be checked. The length of the CDR3 is 12 residues. The germline V gene has CDR1 DFQATT and CDR2 SNEGSKA (reference sequence). The CDR3 region is CSAQNSGNEQFF.

The rearrangement links TRBV7-2 to TRBJ2-7; the D call of TRBD1 rests on TCRdb alone, since no DNA is present to check it. Germline V gives CDR1 SGHTA, CDR2 FQGNSA. The CDR3 covers 17 residues. CDR3 amino acids: CASSLERGLGGGYEQYF.

V is TRBV12-3 or TRBV12-4 and J is TRBJ1-2; TCRdb outputs TRBD1, but without DNA this stays unchecked. The CDR3 has 15 amino acids. The CDR3 sequence: CASSMGQDVNYGYTF.

The rearrangement joins TRBV4-1 to TRBJ1-1. CDR1 and CDR2 from the germline V gene are MGHRA and YSYEKL. The CDR3 covers 14 residues. This CDR3 reads CASSELIMNTEAFF.

This chain uses TRBV10-3 with TRBJ2-4. The CDR3 has 14 amino acids. Germline CDR1 ENHRY, CDR2 SYGVKD. The CDR3 sequence: CAISEGLAKNIQYF.

The genes are TRBV5-1 and TRBJ2-5; there is no DNA to check the TCRdb D call of TRBD1. The CDR3 has 13 amino acids. CDR1 is SGHRS, CDR2 YFSETQ, per germline. CDR3 protein: CASSRDTVETQYF. Drawing the rest from reference TRBV5-1 and TRBJ2-5, the complete variable domain is KAGVTQTPRYLIKTRGQQVTLSCSPISGHRSVSWYQQTPGQGLQFLFEYFSETQRNKGNFPGRFSGRQFSNSRSEMNVSTLELGDSALYLCASSRDTVETQYFGPGTRLLVL.

V is TRBV28 and J is TRBJ2-3; TCRdb's D call, TRBD1, is unchecked because there is no DNA. The CDR3 sequence is 15 residues long. Germline values: CDR1 MDHEN, CDR2 SYDVKM. This CDR3 reads CASSLRQRGTDTQYF.

The chain combines TRBV29-1 with TRBJ2-7; TCRdb outputs TRBD1, but without DNA this stays unchecked. The germline gives CDR1 SQVTM, CDR2 ANQGSEA. CDR3 length: 13 amino acids. This chain's CDR3 is CSVTWGLNYEQYF.

The chain is built from TRBV11-2 and TRBJ1-1. The CDR3 has 14 amino acids. The germline CDR1 and CDR2 sequences are SGHAT and FQNNGV. The chain's CDR3 is CASSVTAMNTEAFF.

This chain connects TRBV15 to TRBJ2-1. The CDR3 length is 16 residues. CDR1 and CDR2 from the germline V gene are LNHNV and YYDKDF (reference sequence). The CDR3 is CATSRDPRSSYNEQFF.

The chain is built from TRBV7-8 and TRBJ1-1. CDR3 length equals 13 residues. Germline V gene sequence: CDR1 SGHVS, CDR2 FQNEAQ. CDR3: CASSFTQNTEAFF.

This chain uses TRBV5-8 with TRBJ1-2. CDR1 is SGHTS and CDR2 is YDEGEE in the germline V gene. The CDR3 runs to 15 residues. CDR3 amino acids: CASSLGPDEYYGYTF.

V gene TRBV7-2 combines with J gene TRBJ1-1; the TRBD1 assignment by TCRdb is unverifiable without DNA. Looked up from germline, CDR1 is SGHTA and CDR2 is FQGNSA. The CDR3 is made up of 14 amino acids. Here the CDR3 reads CASSPRVVNTEAFF.

This rearrangement joins TRBV20-1 to TRBJ2-1; the D gene TCRdb calls, TRBD1, cannot be checked with no DNA. The length of the CDR3 is 16 residues. Germline V gene sequence: CDR1 DFQATT, CDR2 SNEGSKA (reference sequence). CDR3 region: CSAIKGLGTSYNEQFF.

The chain is built from TRBV20-1 and TRBJ1-1; absent DNA, TCRdb's TRBD1 call cannot be checked. Germline values: CDR1 DFQATT, CDR2 SNEGSKA (reference sequence). This CDR3 has 13 residues. The CDR3 is CSARRDPSAEAFF.

V usage is TRBV5-6 and J usage is TRBJ2-3; the TRBD2 assignment by TCRdb is unverifiable without DNA. The CDR3 is 15 residues long. Germline CDR1 is SGHDT and CDR2 is YYEEEE. CDR3 amino acids: CASSEHGEATDTQYF.